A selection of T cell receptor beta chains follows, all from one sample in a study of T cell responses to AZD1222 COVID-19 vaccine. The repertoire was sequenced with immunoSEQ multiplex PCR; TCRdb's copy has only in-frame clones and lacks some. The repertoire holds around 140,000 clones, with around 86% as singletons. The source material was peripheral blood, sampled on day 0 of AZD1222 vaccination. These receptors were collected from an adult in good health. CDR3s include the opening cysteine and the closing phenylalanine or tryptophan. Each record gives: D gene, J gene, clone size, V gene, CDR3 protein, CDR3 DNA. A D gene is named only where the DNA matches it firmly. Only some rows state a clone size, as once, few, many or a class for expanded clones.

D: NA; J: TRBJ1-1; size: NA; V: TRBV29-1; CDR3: CSVDRDMGTEAFF; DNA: TGCAGCGTTGACCGGGACATGGGAACTGAAGCTTTCTTT
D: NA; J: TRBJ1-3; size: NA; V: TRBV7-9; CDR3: CASSTTGGGNTIYF; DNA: TGTGCCAGCAGCACGACAGGAGGTGGAAACACCATATATTTT
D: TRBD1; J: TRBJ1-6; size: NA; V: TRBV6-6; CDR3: CATQGSMNSPLHF; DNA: TGTGCCACACAGGGGAGTATGAATTCACCCCTCCACTTT
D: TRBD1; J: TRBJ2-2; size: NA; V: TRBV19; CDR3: CASSRRDRNTGELFF; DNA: TGTGCCAGTAGCCGCCGGGACAGAAACACCGGGGAGCTGTTTTTT
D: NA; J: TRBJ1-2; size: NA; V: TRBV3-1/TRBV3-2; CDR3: CASSQDHTGLTLPDYGYTF; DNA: TGTGCCAGCAGCCAAGATCACACAGGGCTAACACTCCCGGACTATGGCTACACCTTC
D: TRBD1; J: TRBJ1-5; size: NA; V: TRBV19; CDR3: CASSIASSTGNQPQHF; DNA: TGTGCCAGTAGTATAGCTTCATCGACAGGGAATCAGCCCCAGCATTTT
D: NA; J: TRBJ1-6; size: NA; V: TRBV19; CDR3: CASSMGRLNSPLHF; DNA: TGTGCCAGTAGTATGGGCCGTCTGAATTCACCCCTCCACTTT
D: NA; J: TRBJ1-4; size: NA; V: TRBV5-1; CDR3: CASRRTGNEKLFF; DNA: TGCGCCAGCAGAAGGACGGGTAATGAAAAACTGTTTTTT
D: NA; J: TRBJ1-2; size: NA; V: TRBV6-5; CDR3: CASRSGYYGYTF; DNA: TGTGCCAGCAGGTCCGGATACTATGGCTACACCTTC
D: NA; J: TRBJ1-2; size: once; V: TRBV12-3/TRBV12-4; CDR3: CASRVGAGGYTF; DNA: TGTGCCAGCAGAGTTGGGGCAGGTGGCTACACCTTC
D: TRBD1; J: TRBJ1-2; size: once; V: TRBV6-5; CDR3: CATGQGASGYTF; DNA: TGTGCCACAGGACAGGGCGCCTCTGGCTACACCTTC
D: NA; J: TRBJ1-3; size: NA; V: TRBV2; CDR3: CASSPLSGQVGNTIYF; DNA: TGTGCCAGCAGTCCCCTATCGGGCCAGGTGGGAAACACCATATATTTT
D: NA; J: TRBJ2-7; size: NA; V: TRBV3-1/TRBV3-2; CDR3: CASSQHSYEQYF; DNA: TGTGCCAGCAGCCAACACTCCTACGAGCAGTACTTC
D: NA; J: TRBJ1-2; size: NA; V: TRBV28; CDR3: CAAQPRRGGNYGYTF; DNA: TGTGCCGCCCAACCCCGCCGGGGGGGGAACTATGGCTACACCTTC
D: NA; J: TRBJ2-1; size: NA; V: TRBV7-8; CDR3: CAVQSTSSYNEQFF; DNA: TGTGCCGTTCAATCCACGAGCTCCTACAATGAGCAGTTCTTC
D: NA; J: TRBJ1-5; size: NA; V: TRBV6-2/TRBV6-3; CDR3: CASSYGDIQRGNQPQHF; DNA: TGTGCCAGCAGTTATGGGGACATCCAGCGGGGCAATCAGCCCCAGCATTTT
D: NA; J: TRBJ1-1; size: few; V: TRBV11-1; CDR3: CASSLDRDTEAFF; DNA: TGTGCCAGCAGCTTAGATCGGGACACTGAAGCTTTCTTT
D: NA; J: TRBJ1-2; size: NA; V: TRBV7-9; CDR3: CASSPRDLRQVGGYTF; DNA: TGTGCCAGCAGCCCCCGAGATCTTCGACAGGTCGGTGGCTACACCTTC
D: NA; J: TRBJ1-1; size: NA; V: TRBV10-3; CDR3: CAISEFRGRGGGTEAFF; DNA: TGTGCCATCAGTGAGTTCAGGGGCCGAGGAGGGGGAACTGAAGCTTTCTTT
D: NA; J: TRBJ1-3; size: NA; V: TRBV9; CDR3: CASSVDPGSSGNTIYF; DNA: TGTGCCAGCAGCGTAGATCCGGGATCCTCTGGAAACACCATATATTTT
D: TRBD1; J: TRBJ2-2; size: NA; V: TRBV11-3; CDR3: CASSARQGNGELFF; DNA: TGTGCCAGCAGCGCCCGACAGGGTAACGGGGAGCTGTTTTTT
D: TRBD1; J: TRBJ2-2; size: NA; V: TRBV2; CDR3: CASSTTGGRAGELFF; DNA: TGTGCCAGCAGCACCACAGGGGGAAGGGCCGGGGAGCTGTTTTTT
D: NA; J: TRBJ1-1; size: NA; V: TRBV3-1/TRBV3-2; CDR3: CASSQASTGNTEAFF; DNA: TGTGCCAGCAGCCAAGCCTCGACGGGGAACACTGAAGCTTTCTTT
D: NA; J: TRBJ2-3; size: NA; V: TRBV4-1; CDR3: CASSRTVSTDTQYF; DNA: TGCGCCAGCAGCCGGACCGTGAGCACAGATACGCAGTATTTT
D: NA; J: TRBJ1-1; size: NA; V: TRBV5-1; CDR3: CASSLSGWTEAFF; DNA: TGCGCCAGCAGCTTGAGTGGGTGGACTGAAGCTTTCTTT
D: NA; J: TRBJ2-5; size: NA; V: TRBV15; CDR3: CATSRAGETQYF; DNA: TGTGCCACCAGCAGAGCTGGGGAGACCCAGTACTTC
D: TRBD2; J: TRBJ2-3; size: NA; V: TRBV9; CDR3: CASTPSGGFGDTQYF; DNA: TGTGCCAGCACACCTAGCGGGGGCTTCGGAGATACGCAGTATTTT
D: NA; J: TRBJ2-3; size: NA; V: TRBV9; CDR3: CASSPRPPDSTDTQYF; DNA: TGTGCCAGCAGCCCCCGGCCTCCTGATAGCACAGATACGCAGTATTTT
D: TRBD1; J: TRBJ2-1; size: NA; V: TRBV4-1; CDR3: CASSQTGTGTYNEQFF; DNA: TGCGCCAGCAGCCAAACCGGGACAGGGACCTACAATGAGCAGTTCTTC
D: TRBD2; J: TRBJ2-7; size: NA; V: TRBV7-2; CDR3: CATQRGDLGGEQYF; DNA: TGTGCCACCCAACGGGGGGACCTTGGTGGCGAGCAGTACTTC
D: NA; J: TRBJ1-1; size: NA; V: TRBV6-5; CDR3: CASSYSGVGRDTEAFF; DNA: TGTGCCAGCAGTTACTCCGGGGTGGGTCGCGACACTGAAGCTTTCTTT
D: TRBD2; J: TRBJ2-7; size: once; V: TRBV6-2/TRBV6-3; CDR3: CASTPRGGHAYEQYF; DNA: TGTGCCAGCACCCCCCGGGGGGGCCATGCCTACGAGCAGTACTTC
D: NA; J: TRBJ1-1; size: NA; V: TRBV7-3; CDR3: CASSLQPGTEAFF; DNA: TGTGCCAGCAGTTTACAGCCGGGGACTGAAGCTTTCTTT
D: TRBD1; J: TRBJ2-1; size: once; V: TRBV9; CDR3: CASSGQGALIREQFF; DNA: TGTGCCAGCAGCGGACAGGGGGCCTTAATACGTGAGCAGTTCTTC
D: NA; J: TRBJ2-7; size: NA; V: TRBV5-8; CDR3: CASTLRNSYEQYF; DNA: TGTGCCAGCACCCTCCGGAACTCCTACGAGCAGTACTTC
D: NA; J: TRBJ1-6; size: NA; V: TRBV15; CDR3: CATSLRGYNSPLHF; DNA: TGTGCCACCAGCCTCAGGGGTTATAATTCACCCCTCCACTTT
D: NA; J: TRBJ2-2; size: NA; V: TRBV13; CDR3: CASSPQEVGGGRLFF; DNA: TGTGCCAGCAGCCCCCAGGAGGTAGGAGGGGGCCGACTGTTTTTT
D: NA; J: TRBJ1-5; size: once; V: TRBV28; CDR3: CASSSVPTGRNSNQPQHF; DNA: TGTGCCAGCAGTTCAGTCCCTACAGGGCGAAATAGCAATCAGCCCCAGCATTTT
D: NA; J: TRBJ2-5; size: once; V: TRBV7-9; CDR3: CASSLIAETQYF; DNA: TGTGCCAGCAGCTTAATTGCGGAGACCCAGTACTTC
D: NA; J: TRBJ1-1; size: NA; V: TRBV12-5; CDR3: CASGLTKLSGNEAFF; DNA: TGTGCTAGTGGCCTTACCAAACTTTCTGGGAATGAAGCTTTCTTT